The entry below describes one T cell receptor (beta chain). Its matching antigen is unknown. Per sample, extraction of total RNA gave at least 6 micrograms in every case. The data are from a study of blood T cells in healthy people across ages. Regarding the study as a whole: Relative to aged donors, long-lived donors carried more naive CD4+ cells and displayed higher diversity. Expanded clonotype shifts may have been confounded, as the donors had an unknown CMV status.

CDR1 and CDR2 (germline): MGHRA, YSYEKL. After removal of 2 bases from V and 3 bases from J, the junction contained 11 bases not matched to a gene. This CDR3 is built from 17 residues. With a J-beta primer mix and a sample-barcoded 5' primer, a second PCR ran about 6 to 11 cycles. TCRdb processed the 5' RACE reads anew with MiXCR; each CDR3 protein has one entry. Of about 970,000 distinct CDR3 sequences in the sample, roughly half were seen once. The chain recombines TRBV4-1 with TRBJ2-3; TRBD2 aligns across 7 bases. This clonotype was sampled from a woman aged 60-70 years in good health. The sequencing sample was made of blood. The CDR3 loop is CASSQHAGLDGTDTQYF. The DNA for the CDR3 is TGCGCCAGCAGCCAACACGCAGGACTAGATGGTACAGATACGCAGTATTTT.